The clone carrying this T cell receptor beta chain is termed medium-sized. Its antigen is unknown. The record originates from a study of circulating CD8 cells and anti-PD-1 response in melanoma. Background on the study: Treatment was intravenous nivolumab at 3 mg/kg every 2 weeks.

TCR libraries were prepared from around 15 ng of total RNA with the QIAseq Immune Repertoire TCR panel. A single record per CDR3 protein comes from TCRdb applying MiXCR to the reads. The table shows about 480 distinct CDR3 sequences, with about 12% occurring only once. Four subsets defined by PD-1 and/or TIGIT were sorted from live CD3+CD8+TCRalphabeta+ cells. Findings and limits, study-wide: PD-1 and DPOS subsets showed similar, higher clonality than DNEG. Subset repertoires were largely private at M1, with under 7% shared. Expanded sorted subsets were checked for tumor reactivity using peptides.

The trim removed 3 bases at V and 2 bases at J, leaving 5 bases unmatched. This CDR3 region has 15 residues. Per germline, CDR1 MDHEN and CDR2 SYDVKM. This TCR derives from a human donor with melanoma. V usage is TRBV28 and J usage is TRBJ2-5, with 8 bases identical to TRBD1. The source was CD8+ T cells from PBMCs, collected at baseline or after one month of anti-PD-1 therapy (not recorded which). CDR3 sequence: CASSFGQGGQETQYF. The CDR3 DNA follows: TGTGCCAGCAGTTTCGGACAGGGTGGGCAAGAGACCCAGTACTTC.